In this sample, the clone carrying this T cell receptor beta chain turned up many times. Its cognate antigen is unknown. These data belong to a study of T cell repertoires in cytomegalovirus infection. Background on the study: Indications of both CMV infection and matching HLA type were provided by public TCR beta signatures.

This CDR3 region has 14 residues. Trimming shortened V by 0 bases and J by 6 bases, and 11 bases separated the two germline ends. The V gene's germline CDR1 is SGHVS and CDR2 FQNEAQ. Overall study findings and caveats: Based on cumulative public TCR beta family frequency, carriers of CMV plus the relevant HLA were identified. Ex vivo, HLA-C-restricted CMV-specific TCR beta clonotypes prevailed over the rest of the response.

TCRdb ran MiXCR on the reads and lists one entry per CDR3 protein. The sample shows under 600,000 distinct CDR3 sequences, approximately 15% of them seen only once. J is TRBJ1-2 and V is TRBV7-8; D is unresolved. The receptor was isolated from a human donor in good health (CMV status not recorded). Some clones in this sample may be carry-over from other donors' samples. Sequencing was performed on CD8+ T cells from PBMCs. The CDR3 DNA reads TGTGCCAGCAGCTTAGCGACAACCGCCCATGGCTACACCTTC. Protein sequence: CASSLATTAHGYTF.